The T cell receptor (beta chain) under discussion was sequenced for a study of blood T cell repertoires in COVID-19. Across the study: Specimens from acute and convalescent COVID-19 originated in the United States, Italy and Spain. The cDNA or gDNA used as material had been derived from T cells, B-cell-depleted T cells, or PBMCs.

The V end was cut by 1 base, the J end by 3 bases, with 12 bases between. Germline assignment: CDR1 SGHTA and CDR2 FQGNSA. The CDR3 runs to 15 residues. Authors' data handling: Nucleated cell number was recorded as an estimate derived from reference gene primer amplification. Profiling relied on immunoSEQ multiplex PCR, and the TCRdb table lists in-frame clones only, not all of them. D and trimming were read from the DNA, whereas the V and J calls and clone size are those reported in that table. The repertoire has about 220,000 clones, 80% of them found once; the top ten carry 9.5% to 15%. The clonotype originates from a human donor in a cohort sampled during active COVID-19. The chain is built from TRBV7-2 and TRBJ2-5; the D is unclear. The sample taken for sequencing was peripheral blood. The CDR3 here is CASSLGIGSEETQYF. CDR3 sequence (DNA): TGTGCCAGCAGCTTAGGGATCGGCAGCGAAGAGACCCAGTACTTC.